The subject of this entry is one T cell receptor beta chain. Its antigen is not identified. The CDR3 is 15 amino acids. Germline V gives CDR1 SGHTS, CDR2 YDEGEE. V lost 4 bases and J lost 4; bases outside the gene matches: 5. The data derive from a study of shared clonotypes between healthy human individuals. General study results and limits: Though the depth was large, rarefaction showed that sorted-subset sequencing was incomplete. Compared with clonotypes that all four donors shared, non-shared clonotypes had lower generation probabilities.

Generated by immunoSEQ multiplex PCR, the TCRdb table keeps only in-frame clones and is missing some. The sample lists approximately 1,500,000 clones, around 95% occurring once. J is TRBJ1-3 and V is TRBV5-8; TRBD1 matches 10 bases. The receptor comes from a man aged 25 to 40 in good health. Sequenced input: naive CD4+ T cells sorted from blood. Subset of the sample: CD45RA+ positively selected. The CDR3 sequence is CASSRGQGYGNTIYF. CDR3 nucleotides: TGTGCCAGCAGCCGGGGACAGGGGTACGGAAACACCATATATTTT.